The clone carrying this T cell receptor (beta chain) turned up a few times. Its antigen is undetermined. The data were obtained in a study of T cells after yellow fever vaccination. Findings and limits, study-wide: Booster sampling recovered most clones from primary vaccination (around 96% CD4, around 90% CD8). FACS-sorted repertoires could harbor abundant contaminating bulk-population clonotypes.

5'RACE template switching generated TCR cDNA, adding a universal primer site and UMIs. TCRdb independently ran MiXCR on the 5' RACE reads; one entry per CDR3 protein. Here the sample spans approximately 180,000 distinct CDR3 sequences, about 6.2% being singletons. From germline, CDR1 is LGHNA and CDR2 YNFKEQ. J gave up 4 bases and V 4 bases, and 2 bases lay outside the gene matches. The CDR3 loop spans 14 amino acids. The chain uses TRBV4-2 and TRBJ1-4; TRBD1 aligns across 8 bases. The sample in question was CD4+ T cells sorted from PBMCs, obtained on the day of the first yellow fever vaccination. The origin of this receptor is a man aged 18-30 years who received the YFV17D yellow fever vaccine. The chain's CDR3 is CASSRGQDNEKLFF. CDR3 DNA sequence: TGTGCCAGCAGCCGGGGACAGGATAATGAAAAACTGTTTTTT.